This passage covers 5 T cell receptor beta chains from one sample sequenced in a study of PD-1 blockade in classical Hodgkin lymphoma. Time point of the sample: cycle 4 day 1 (C4D1), after more than five weeks of nivolumab. No patient escaped relapse after autologous stem cell transplantation, and brentuximab vedotin exposure varied. The repertoire was sequenced with immunoSEQ multiplex PCR; TCRdb's copy has only in-frame clones and lacks some. The sample lists around 100,000 clones; 90% were seen once. The source material was peripheral blood mononuclear cells (PBMCs), sampled before the fourth cycle of nivolumab. The receptors here all came from a human donor with classical Hodgkin lymphoma.

This clone was counted a single time. This chain uses TRBV6-5 with TRBJ2-7; TRBD1 might be the D (5 bases). With 9 bases removed from V and 3 bases from J, the gap between germline ends came to 15 bases. The CDR3 length is 13 residues. CDR1 and CDR2 from the germline V gene are MNHEY and SVGAGI. The CDR3 spells CASGPQVYYEQYF. The CDR3 region has the DNA TGTGCCAGTGGGCCACAGGTATACTACGAGCAGTACTTC.

The chain recombines TRBV7-9 with TRBJ2-3; D gene unclear. CDR1 is SEHNR, CDR2 FQNEAQ, per germline (reference sequence). The CDR3 runs 15 residues. V shed 1 base and J shed 3 bases, with 11 bases lying between them. CDR3: CASSLEGGGTDTQYF. As DNA, the CDR3 is TGTGCCAGCAGCTTAGAAGGCGGTGGGACAGATACGCAGTATTTT.

The V call is TRBV7-9, the J call TRBJ2-1, with unresolved D. Germline CDR1 reads SEHNR; CDR2 reads FQNEAQ (reference sequence). V was pared by 6 bases and J by 0 bases, with 12 bases between. The CDR3 consists of 15 residues. CDR3 region: CASRPLSLSYNEQFF. The CDR3 bases are TGTGCCAGCAGACCCCTGAGTCTCTCCTACAATGAGCAGTTCTTC.

Here the CDR3 DNA reads TGCGCCAGCAGGGAACCGGGACAGGGGAACACTGAAGCTTTCTTT. Its protein product is CASREPGQGNTEAFF. The chain combines TRBV10-2 with TRBJ1-1, with 9 bases aligning to TRBD1. Germline V lookup: CDR1 WSHSY, CDR2 SAAADI. CDR3 size: 15 residues. V was clipped by 6 bases and J by 1 base; unmatched bases: 6.

The V gene is TRBV7-6, the J gene TRBJ1-1; D not certain. The ends were cut back, 5 bases at V and 5 bases at J, with 12 bases in the middle. In germline, CDR1 is SGHVS, CDR2 FNYEAQ. This CDR3 contains 13 residues. The CDR3 protein is CASSRKVGTEAFF. The CDR3 DNA is TGTGCCAGCAGCAGAAAAGTAGGGACTGAAGCTTTCTTT.